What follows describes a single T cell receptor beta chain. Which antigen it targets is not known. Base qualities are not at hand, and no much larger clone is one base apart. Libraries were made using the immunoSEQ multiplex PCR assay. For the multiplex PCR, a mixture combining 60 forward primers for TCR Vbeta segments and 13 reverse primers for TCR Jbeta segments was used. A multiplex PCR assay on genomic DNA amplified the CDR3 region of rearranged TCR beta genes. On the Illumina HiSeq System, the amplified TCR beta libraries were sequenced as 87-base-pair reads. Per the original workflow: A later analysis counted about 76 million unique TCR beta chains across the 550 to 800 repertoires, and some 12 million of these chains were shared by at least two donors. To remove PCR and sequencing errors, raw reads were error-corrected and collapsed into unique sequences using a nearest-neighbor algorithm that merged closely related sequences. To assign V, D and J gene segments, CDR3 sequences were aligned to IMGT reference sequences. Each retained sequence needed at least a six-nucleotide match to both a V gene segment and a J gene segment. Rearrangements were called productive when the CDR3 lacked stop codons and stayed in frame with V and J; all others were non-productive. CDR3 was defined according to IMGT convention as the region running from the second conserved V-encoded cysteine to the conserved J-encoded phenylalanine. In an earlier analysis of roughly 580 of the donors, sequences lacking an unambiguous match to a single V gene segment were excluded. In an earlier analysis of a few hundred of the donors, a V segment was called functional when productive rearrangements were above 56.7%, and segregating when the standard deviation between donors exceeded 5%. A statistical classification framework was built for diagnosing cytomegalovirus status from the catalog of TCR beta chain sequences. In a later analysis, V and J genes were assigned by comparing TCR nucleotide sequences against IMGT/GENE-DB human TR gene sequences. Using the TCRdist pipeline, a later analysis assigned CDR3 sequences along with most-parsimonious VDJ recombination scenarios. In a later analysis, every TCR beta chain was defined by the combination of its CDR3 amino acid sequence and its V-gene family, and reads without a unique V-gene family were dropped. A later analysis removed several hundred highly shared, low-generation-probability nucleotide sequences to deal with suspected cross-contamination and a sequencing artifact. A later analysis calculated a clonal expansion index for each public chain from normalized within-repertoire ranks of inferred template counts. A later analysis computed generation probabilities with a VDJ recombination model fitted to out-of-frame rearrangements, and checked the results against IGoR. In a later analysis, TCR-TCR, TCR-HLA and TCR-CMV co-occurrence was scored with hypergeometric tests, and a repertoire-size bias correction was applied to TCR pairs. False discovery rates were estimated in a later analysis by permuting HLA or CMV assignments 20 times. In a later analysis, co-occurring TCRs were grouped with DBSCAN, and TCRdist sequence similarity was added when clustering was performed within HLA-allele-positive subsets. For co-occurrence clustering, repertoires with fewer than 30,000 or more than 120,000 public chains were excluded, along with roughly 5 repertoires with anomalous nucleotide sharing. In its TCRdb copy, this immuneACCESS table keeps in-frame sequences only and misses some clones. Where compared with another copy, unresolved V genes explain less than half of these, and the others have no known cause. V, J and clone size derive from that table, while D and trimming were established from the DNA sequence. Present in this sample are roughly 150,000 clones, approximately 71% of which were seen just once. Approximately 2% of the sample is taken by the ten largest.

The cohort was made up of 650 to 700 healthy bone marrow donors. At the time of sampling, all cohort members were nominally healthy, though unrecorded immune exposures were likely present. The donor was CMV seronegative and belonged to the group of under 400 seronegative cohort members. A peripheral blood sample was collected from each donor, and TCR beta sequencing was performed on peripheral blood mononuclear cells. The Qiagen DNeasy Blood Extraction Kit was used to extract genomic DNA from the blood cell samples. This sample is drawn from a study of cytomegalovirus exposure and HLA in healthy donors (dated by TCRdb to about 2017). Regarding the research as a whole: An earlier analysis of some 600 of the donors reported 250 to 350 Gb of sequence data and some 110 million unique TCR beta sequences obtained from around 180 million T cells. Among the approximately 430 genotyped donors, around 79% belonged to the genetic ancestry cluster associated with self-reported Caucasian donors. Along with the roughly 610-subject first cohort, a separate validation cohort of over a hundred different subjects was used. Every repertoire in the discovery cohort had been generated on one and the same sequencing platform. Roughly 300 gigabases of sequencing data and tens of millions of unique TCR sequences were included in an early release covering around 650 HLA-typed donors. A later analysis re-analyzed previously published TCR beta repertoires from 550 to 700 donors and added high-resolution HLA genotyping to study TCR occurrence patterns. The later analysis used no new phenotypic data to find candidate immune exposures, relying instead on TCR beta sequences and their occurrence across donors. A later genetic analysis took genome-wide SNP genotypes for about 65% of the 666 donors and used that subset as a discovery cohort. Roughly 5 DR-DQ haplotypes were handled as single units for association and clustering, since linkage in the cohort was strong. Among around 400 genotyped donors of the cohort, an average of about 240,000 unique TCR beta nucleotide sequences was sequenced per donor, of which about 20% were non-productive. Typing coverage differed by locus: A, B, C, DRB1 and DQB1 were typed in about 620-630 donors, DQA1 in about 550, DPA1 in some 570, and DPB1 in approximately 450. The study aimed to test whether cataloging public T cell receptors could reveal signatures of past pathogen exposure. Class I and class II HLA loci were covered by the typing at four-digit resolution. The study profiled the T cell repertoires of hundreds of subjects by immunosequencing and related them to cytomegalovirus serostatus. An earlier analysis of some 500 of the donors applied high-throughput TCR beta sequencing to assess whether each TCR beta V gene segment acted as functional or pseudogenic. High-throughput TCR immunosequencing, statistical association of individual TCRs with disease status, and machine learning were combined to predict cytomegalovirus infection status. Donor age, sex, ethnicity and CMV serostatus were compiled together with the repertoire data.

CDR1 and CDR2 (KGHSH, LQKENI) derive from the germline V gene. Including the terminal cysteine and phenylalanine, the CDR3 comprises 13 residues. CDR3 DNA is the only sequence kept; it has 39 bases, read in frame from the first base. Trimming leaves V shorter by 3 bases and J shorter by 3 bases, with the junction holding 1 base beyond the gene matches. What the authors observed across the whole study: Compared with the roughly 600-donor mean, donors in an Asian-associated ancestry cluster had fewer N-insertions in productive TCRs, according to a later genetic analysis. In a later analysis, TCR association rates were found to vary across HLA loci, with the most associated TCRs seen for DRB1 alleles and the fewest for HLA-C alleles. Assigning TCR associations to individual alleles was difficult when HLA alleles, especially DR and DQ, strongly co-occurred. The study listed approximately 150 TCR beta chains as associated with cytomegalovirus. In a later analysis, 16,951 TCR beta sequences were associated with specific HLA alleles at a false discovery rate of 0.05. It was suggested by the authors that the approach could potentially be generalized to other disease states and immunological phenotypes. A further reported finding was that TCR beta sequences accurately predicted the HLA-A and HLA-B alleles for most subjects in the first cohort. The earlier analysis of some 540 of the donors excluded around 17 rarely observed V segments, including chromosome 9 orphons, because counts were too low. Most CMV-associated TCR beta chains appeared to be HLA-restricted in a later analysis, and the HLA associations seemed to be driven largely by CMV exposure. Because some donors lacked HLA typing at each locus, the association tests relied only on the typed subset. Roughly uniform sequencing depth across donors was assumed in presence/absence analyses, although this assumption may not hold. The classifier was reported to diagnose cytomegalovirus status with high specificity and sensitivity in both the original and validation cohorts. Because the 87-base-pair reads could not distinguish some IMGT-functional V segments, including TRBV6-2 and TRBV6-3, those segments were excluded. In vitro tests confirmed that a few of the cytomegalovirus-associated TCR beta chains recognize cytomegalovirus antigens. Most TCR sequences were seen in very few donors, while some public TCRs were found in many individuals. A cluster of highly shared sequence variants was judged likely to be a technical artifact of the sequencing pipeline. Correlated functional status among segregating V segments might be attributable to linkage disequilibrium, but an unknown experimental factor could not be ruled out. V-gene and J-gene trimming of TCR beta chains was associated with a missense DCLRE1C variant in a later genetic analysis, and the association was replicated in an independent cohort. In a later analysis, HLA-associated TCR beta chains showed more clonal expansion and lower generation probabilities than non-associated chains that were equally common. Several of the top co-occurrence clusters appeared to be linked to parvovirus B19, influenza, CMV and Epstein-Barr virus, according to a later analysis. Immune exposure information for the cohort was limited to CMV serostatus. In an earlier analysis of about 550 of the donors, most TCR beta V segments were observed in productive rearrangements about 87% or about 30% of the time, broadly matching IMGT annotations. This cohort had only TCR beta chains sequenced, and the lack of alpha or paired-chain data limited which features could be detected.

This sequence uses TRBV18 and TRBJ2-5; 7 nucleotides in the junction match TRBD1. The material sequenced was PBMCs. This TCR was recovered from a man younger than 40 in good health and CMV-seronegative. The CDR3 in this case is CASSPGTEETQYF. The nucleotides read TGTGCCAGCTCACCCGGGACAGAAGAGACCCAGTACTTC.